The entry below gives a single TCR beta chain sequence along with its context. The antigen is unknown. This specimen belongs to a study of blood T cells in healthy people across ages. Study as a whole: About one barcoded TCR beta cDNA was captured per two T cells. Study outcomes and limitations: Higher diversity and more naive CD4+ cells were features of long-lived donors, compared to aged donors. PBMCs were not sorted, which prevented a conclusive comparison of naive versus antigen-experienced cells.

In terms of origin and age, donors were healthy Caucasian individuals from Russia aged roughly 6 to 100. Next came a second PCR, run for about 6 to 12 cycles, which used a sample-barcoded 5' primer along with a J-beta primer mix. TCRdb re-derived calls from the 5' RACE reads in MiXCR, one entry per CDR3 protein. There are approximately 850,000 distinct CDR3 sequences in the sample; around 43% occur only once, and roughly 19% lies in the top ten. Germline CDR1 is MNHEY and CDR2 is SVGAGI. Trimming took 5 bases from V and 6 from J; bases not matched to a gene: 10. This CDR3 has 16 amino acids. The V call is TRBV6-5, the J call TRBJ2-7; TRBD2 agrees at 13 bases. Specimen: blood. This TCR was sampled from a man aged 60 to 69 in good health. CDR3 loop: CASSGLAGASIVEQYF. The CDR3 coding sequence is TGTGCCAGCAGTGGACTAGCGGGGGCCTCTATTGTCGAGCAGTACTTC.